The source of this TCR beta chain is a study of CD8 T cells in ankylosing spondylitis. General study findings and limits: As reported, disease-linked clones showed significant enrichment in matched ankylosing spondylitis synovial fluid. With a CD8+ phenotype, disease-linked clones were relatively rare in peripheral blood. Some of these motif variants have turned up before, in reports on reactive arthritis synovial fluid and blood.

Concerning this clonotype itself: What it binds is not known.

Using quantitative 5'-RACE with molecular barcodes, the authors made TCR beta libraries. TCRdb re-derived calls from the 5' RACE reads in MiXCR, one entry per CDR3 protein. The sample has 120,000 to 150,000 distinct CDR3 sequences; roughly 8.3% are singletons. The TCR originated in a male donor with ankylosing spondylitis. The sequencing input was synovial fluid, either unsorted or a sorted T cell fraction (not recorded which).

The CDR3 sequence is CSARGTGGNPGNTIYF. CDR3 sequence (DNA): TGCAGTGCTAGAGGGACAGGGGGCAACCCTGGAAACACCATATATTTT. The V and J genes are TRBV20-1 and TRBJ1-3; 11 positions agree with TRBD1. There are 16 residues in the CDR3. V shed 1 base, J shed 2 bases, and the junction held 4 bases outside the gene matches. Germline CDR1 and CDR2: DFQATT and SNEGSKA (reference sequence).